The 32 T cell receptor beta chains below were found in one sample sequenced in a study of human T cells and chemical hapten exposure. In TCRdb, the RACE reads were re-called with MiXCR into one record per CDR3 protein. The table records tens of thousands of distinct CDR3 sequences, under 12% of them present only once. Time point reported: patch test 1, 2 weeks after DPC sensitization. Treatment here: therapeutic diphenylcyclopropenone sensitization with weekly scalp DPC. Here the sequenced sample was whole blood, taken in connection with sensitization to the hapten diphenylcyclopropenone (DPC). These receptors came from a man between 40 and 49 years old with alopecia areata. Some clones in this sample may be carry-over from other donors' samples.

The rearrangement links TRBV24-1 to TRBJ2-1; tentatively, D is TRBD1 (6 bases). Germline V gene sequence: CDR1 KGHDR, CDR2 SFDVKD. The ends were cut back, 3 bases at V and 6 bases at J, with 14 bases in the middle. The CDR3 loop spans 15 amino acids. The CDR3 spells CATSDRQVLSNEQFF. CDR3 DNA: TGTGCCACCAGTGATCGACAGGTTCTCTCCAATGAGCAGTTCTTC.

V is TRBV7-2 and J is TRBJ2-7; 11 bases line up with TRBD2. J gave up 7 bases and V 5 bases, and 10 bases lay outside the gene matches. This CDR3 is 15 amino acids long. Germline V gene lookup returns CDR1 SGHTA and CDR2 FQGNSA. DNA for the CDR3: TGTGCCAGCAGCCTGCGACTAGCGGGATCTGGGGAGCAGTACTTC. Translating gives CASSLRLAGSGEQYF. Full variable domain (rest looked up from reference TRBV7-2 and TRBJ2-7): GAGVSQSPSNKVTEKGKDVELRCDPISGHTALYWYRQSLGQGLEFLIYFQGNSAPDKSGLPSDRFSAERTGGSVSTLTIQRTQQEDSAVYLCASSLRLAGSGEQYFGPGTRLTVT.

This clonotype was seen only a few times. V gene TRBV10-3 combines with J gene TRBJ2-3; 9 bases agree with TRBD1. Looked up from germline, CDR1 is ENHRY and CDR2 is SYGVKD. V was pared by 4 bases and J by 4 bases, with 9 bases of the junction left unmatched. The CDR3 runs 16 residues. CDR3 DNA: TGTGCCATCAGTGTCCCACAGGGGGCTGGAGCAGATACGCAGTATTTT. Translation: CAISVPQGAGADTQYF.

The chain is built from TRBV3-1 and TRBJ2-2; 14 bases agree with TRBD2. After removal of 4 bases from V and 7 bases from J, the junction contained 8 bases not matched to a gene. The V gene's germline CDR1 is LGHDT and CDR2 YNNKEL (reference sequence). The CDR3 has 17 amino acids. The CDR3: CASSRGLAGGGGGELFF. CDR3 bases: TGTGCCAGCAGCCGCGGACTAGCGGGAGGCGGGGGCGGGGAGCTGTTTTTT.

In its sample, this clonotype was seen many times. The V and J genes are TRBV6-2 or TRBV6-3 and TRBJ2-3; D perhaps matches TRBD1 (5 bases). V was clipped by 4 bases and J by 4 bases, with 24 bases between them. CDR1 is MNHEY and CDR2 is SVGEGT in the germline V gene. The CDR3 runs to 18 residues. The CDR3 DNA follows: TGTGCCAGCAGTTCTACAGGAAAGGGCCTCATCCGCGCAGATACGCAGTATTTT. This gives the protein CASSSTGKGLIRADTQYF.

The V gene is TRBV12-3 or TRBV12-4, the J gene TRBJ2-3; tentatively, D is TRBD2 (6 bases). V dropped 3 bases and J dropped 3 bases, with 13 bases sitting between them. This CDR3 has 15 amino acids. DNA for the CDR3: TGTGCCAGCAGTTTTCTGGAGGGAACTACAGATACGCAGTATTTT. It is translated as CASSFLEGTTDTQYF.

This clonotype was counted many times. The chain couples TRBV12-5 to TRBJ2-5, with 8 bases aligning to TRBD1. CDR1 is LGHNT and CDR2 is FRNRAP in the germline V gene. J was trimmed by 5 bases and V by 5 bases; bases with no gene match: 7. CDR3 length: 14 amino acids. The CDR3 DNA reads TGTGCTAGTGGTACATCAGGGGGCGGTGAGACCCAGTACTTC. Protein product: CASGTSGGGETQYF.

V gene TRBV6-5 combines with J gene TRBJ1-5, with D uncertain. V lost 6 bases and J lost 0, with 12 bases in between. Germline V gives CDR1 MNHEY, CDR2 SVGAGI. The length of the CDR3 is 15 residues. The CDR3, as DNA: TGTGCCAGCAGCCCCACTTTAGGTAGCAATCAGCCCCAGCATTTT. The encoded protein is CASSPTLGSNQPQHF.

The chain combines TRBV12-3 or TRBV12-4 with TRBJ2-1, with a tentative D call TRBD1 (5 bases). The CDR3 totals 13 residues. Trimming pared 7 bases from V and 6 bases from J, leaving 13 bases between. The chain's CDR3 is CASKGLVGNEQFF. DNA of the CDR3: TGTGCCAGCAAGGGGCTAGTCGGCAATGAGCAGTTCTTC.

This clonotype was seen at least ten times. The genes are TRBV29-1 and TRBJ2-3; 12 bases agree with TRBD2. Germline loops: CDR1 SQVTM, CDR2 ANQGSEA. V trimming: 5 bases; J trimming: 3 bases; junction bases outside the gene matches: 9. The CDR3 has 16 amino acids. DNA of the CDR3: TGCAGCGTTCAGGGAAAGACTAGCGGGAGTACAGATACGCAGTATTTT. This gives the protein CSVQGKTSGSTDTQYF.

This clonotype has a handful of counts. The chain recombines TRBV7-2 with TRBJ2-3; 7 positions agree with TRBD2. Germline CDR1 reads SGHTA; CDR2 reads FQGNSA. Trimming cost V 1 base and J 5 bases; bases outside gene matches: 6. CDR3 size: 15 residues. In nucleotides, the CDR3 is TGTGCCAGCAGCTTAGGACTATCTAGCGGAGATACGCAGTATTTT. Translated: CASSLGLSSGDTQYF.

This clonotype was picked up a small number of times. The chain couples TRBV6-6 to TRBJ2-5, with TRBD2 matching over 12 bases. CDR1 and CDR2 (germline): MNHNY, SVGAGI (reference sequence). The V gene end was trimmed by 11 bases and the J gene end by 1 base; junction bases not matched to a gene: 17. This CDR3 contains 18 residues. CDR3 in amino acids: CAVRGGWLAGGVQETQYF. The CDR3 DNA reads TGTGCCGTCAGGGGGGGTTGGCTAGCGGGAGGGGTCCAAGAGACCCAGTACTTC.

CDR3 protein: CAICRGGHTEAFF. The CDR3, as DNA: TGTGCCATCTGTCGGGGGGGGCACACTGAAGCTTTCTTT. The chain has TRBV6-1 and TRBJ1-1; D possibly corresponds to TRBD1 (6 bases). V gave up 10 bases and J gave up 3 bases, with 15 bases separating them. Germline V CDR1 and CDR2: MNHNS, SASEGT. This CDR3 is 13 amino acids long.

Ten or more counts support this clonotype. V gene TRBV7-2 combines with J gene TRBJ2-1, with 8 bases fitting TRBD2. The V segment lost 5 bases and the J segment 0 bases; nucleotides outside the gene matches: 9. This CDR3 spans 17 amino acids. Per germline, CDR1 SGHTA and CDR2 FQGNSA. CDR3 amino acids: CASSPTGGISSYNEQFF. The CDR3, as DNA: TGTGCCAGCAGCCCCACGGGAGGGATCAGCTCCTACAATGAGCAGTTCTTC.

The V and J genes are TRBV9 and TRBJ1-4; weak D call: TRBD1 (6 bases). V lost 4 bases to trimming and J lost 5 bases, with 15 bases between them. Germline V gene lookup returns CDR1 SGDLS and CDR2 YYNGEE. The CDR3 has 15 residues. The CDR3 DNA is TGTGCCAGCAGCCCAGAACAGGGAGGAAATGAAAAACTGTTTTTT. Translating it yields CASSPEQGGNEKLFF.

This clonotype has only a few counts. The chain carries TRBV20-1 and TRBJ2-3; the match to TRBD2 covers 11 bases. Trimming removed 2 bases from V and 3 bases from J; junction bases left unmatched: 16. Germline V gives CDR1 DFQATT, CDR2 SNEGSKA (reference sequence). The CDR3 covers 19 residues. This CDR3 reads CSARSPVAGGHLETDTQYF. Written as DNA, the CDR3 is TGCAGTGCTAGATCGCCCGTAGCGGGAGGGCACCTCGAGACAGATACGCAGTATTTT.

Many counts were recorded for this clonotype. This chain uses TRBV7-2 with TRBJ1-1; no firm D call. CDR1 and CDR2 from the germline V gene are SGHTA and FQGNSA. Trimming removed 2 bases from V and 8 bases from J, with 6 bases in between. This CDR3 has 11 residues. Written as DNA, the CDR3 is TGTGCCAGCAGCTTATTAAGAGAAGCTTTCTTT. It specifies CASSLLREAFF.

The chain has TRBV24-1 and TRBJ2-2, with a tentative D call TRBD1 (5 bases). V lost 2 bases to trimming and J lost 5 bases, with 8 bases between them. The CDR3 covers 14 residues. Germline V gene lookup returns CDR1 KGHDR and CDR2 SFDVKD. CDR3 nucleotides: TGTGCCACCAGTGATTACCCAGGGACCGGGGAGCTGTTTTTT. Amino acids: CATSDYPGTGELFF.

The sample holds a few counts of this clonotype. This chain uses TRBV19 with TRBJ2-2, with TRBD2 as a possible D gene (6 bases). Germline lookup yields CDR1 LNHDA and CDR2 SQIVND (reference sequence). The ends were cut back, 1 base at V and 6 bases at J, with 15 bases in the middle. The CDR3 covers 16 residues. In DNA, the CDR3 is TGTGCCAGTAGTATAGGGGGAGGTTTAATTGCCGGGGAGCTGTTTTTT. Translation gives CASSIGGGLIAGELFF.

This clonotype has a handful of counts. CDR3 sequence (DNA): TGTGCCACGGGGAGTAGCCCCAATGTAGATGAGCAGTTCTTC. This sequence encodes CATGSSPNVDEQFF. The gene calls are TRBV24-1 and TRBJ2-1; perhaps TRBD2 as D (5 bases). Germline V gene sequence: CDR1 KGHDR, CDR2 SFDVKD. The CDR3 is made up of 14 amino acids. V was pared by 10 bases and J by 8 bases, with 20 bases between.

This chain connects TRBV28 to TRBJ1-1; TRBD1 might be the D (6 bases). The CDR3 length is 14 residues. CDR1 and CDR2 from the germline V gene are MDHEN and SYDVKM. The V gene lost 2 bases and the J gene lost 4 bases, with 11 bases spanning the gap. The CDR3 bases are TGTGCCAGCAGTTTAGTGGGAGGGGGCACTGAAGCTTTCTTT. This translates into CASSLVGGGTEAFF.

This clonotype was picked up many times. The chain has TRBV11-3 and TRBJ2-3; 8 nucleotides line up with TRBD1. The CDR3 has 14 amino acids. CDR1 and CDR2 (germline): SGHNT, YENEEA. V was clipped by 5 bases and J by 4 bases; unmatched bases: 5. The CDR3 region is CASSPQGAADTQYF. The CDR3 DNA reads as TGTGCCAGCAGCCCCCAGGGGGCCGCAGATACGCAGTATTTT.

This clonotype has at least ten counts. The gene calls are TRBV5-1 and TRBJ2-3, with TRBD1 matching 9 bases. There are 16 residues in the CDR3. The V gene end was trimmed by 4 bases and the J gene end by 2 bases; junction bases not matched to a gene: 8. Germline CDR1 SGHRS, CDR2 YFSETQ. CDR3 sequence reads: CASSVDRGVNTDTQYF. The DNA for the CDR3 is TGCGCCAGCAGCGTGGACAGGGGAGTAAACACAGATACGCAGTATTTT.

This clonotype appeared a few times. V usage is TRBV12-3 or TRBV12-4 and J usage is TRBJ2-5; 9 bases align to TRBD1. The CDR3 spans 14 residues. V shed 8 bases, J shed 4 bases, and the junction held 8 bases outside the gene matches. CDR3 nucleotides: TGTGCCAGCGAGGACAGGGGTGGTGGAGAGACCCAGTACTTC. It encodes CASEDRGGGETQYF.

A few counts support this clonotype. This rearrangement joins TRBV11-2 to TRBJ1-5; D unclear. The germline V and J ends were trimmed by 5 bases and 5 bases, with 10 bases remaining between them. CDR1 and CDR2 (germline): SGHAT, FQNNGV. This CDR3 is built from 13 residues. DNA for the CDR3: TGTGCCAGCAGCGGATCGGGAGATCAGCCCCAGCATTTT. The encoded protein is CASSGSGDQPQHF.

The chain is built from TRBV7-2 and TRBJ2-7; D could derive from TRBD1 or TRBD2 (6 bases each). This CDR3 has 16 amino acids. Trimming took 5 bases from V and 4 from J, leaving 21 bases between them. Germline lookup yields CDR1 SGHTA and CDR2 FQGNSA. CDR3 sequence: CASSPQVGGAGYEQYF. CDR3 in DNA: TGTGCCAGCAGCCCCCAAGTGGGGGGCGCAGGTTACGAGCAGTACTTC.

This clonotype turned up a few times. V usage is TRBV28 and J usage is TRBJ2-5, with unresolved D. Germline V lookup: CDR1 MDHEN, CDR2 SYDVKM. The CDR3 sequence is 13 residues long. The germline V and J ends were trimmed by 10 bases and 2 bases, with 14 bases remaining between them. The CDR3 DNA reads TGTGCCACCGGACCCTCCTGGCAAGAGACCCAGTACTTC. Translating gives CATGPSWQETQYF. Combining the CDR3 with reference TRBV28 and TRBJ2-5 gives the whole variable domain DVKVTQSSRYLVKRTGEKVFLECVQDMDHENMFWYRQDPGLGLRLIYFSYDVKMKEKGDIPEGYSVSREKKERFSLILESASTNQTSMYLCATGPSWQETQYFGPGTRLLVL.

In its sample, this clonotype was seen a few times. This CDR3 is CSVTYTDTQYF. The CDR3 DNA follows: TGCAGCGTCACCTACACAGATACGCAGTATTTT. This chain connects TRBV29-1 to TRBJ2-3; D is unresolved. The CDR3 runs 11 residues. Germline V gene sequence: CDR1 SQVTM, CDR2 ANQGSEA. Deletions cut 6 bases from V and 2 bases from J, with 6 bases between.

This rearrangement joins TRBV6-5 to TRBJ1-4, with TRBD1 matching over 8 bases. CDR1 and CDR2 from the germline V gene are MNHEY and SVGAGI. J lost 8 bases, V lost 5 bases, and 7 bases had no gene match. The CDR3 contains 14 residues. CDR3 residues: CASSSRGRLEKLFF. CDR3 DNA sequence: TGTGCCAGCAGTAGCAGGGGGCGGTTGGAAAAACTGTTTTTT.

This clonotype was detected only a few times. V gene TRBV20-1 combines with J gene TRBJ2-7, with TRBD1 as a possible D gene (5 bases). Trimming stripped 0 bases from V and 5 bases from J, with 14 bases between. The length of the CDR3 is 14 residues. Germline CDR1 and CDR2: DFQATT and SNEGSKA (reference sequence). The CDR3 DNA sequence: TGCAGTGCTAGAGACCCCTGGCAGGGCGACGAGCAGTACTTC. Translating it yields CSARDPWQGDEQYF.

The chain links TRBV10-3 to TRBJ1-1; D is unresolved. This CDR3 contains 14 residues. V was trimmed by 1 base and J by 1 base, leaving 7 bases between them. CDR1 is ENHRY, CDR2 SYGVKD, per germline. Here the CDR3 DNA reads TGTGCCATCAGTGAGTGGGCCAAGAACACTGAAGCTTTCTTT. Translated: CAISEWAKNTEAFF.

Details on this clonotype: A much larger clone differs by one base, so this may be a read error. V is TRBV29-1 and J is TRBJ2-5; D is unresolved. Germline V gene lookup returns CDR1 SQVTM and CDR2 ANQGSEA. The CDR3 length is 11 residues. CDR3 sequence: CSVRPQGTQYF. The CDR3 DNA is TGCAGCGTTCGACCCCAAGGGACCCAGTACTTC. Together with reference TRBV29-1 and TRBJ2-5, the CDR3 gives the full variable domain: SAVISQKPSRDICQRGTSLTIQCQVDSQVTMMFWYRQQPGQSLTLIATANQGSEATYESGFVIDKFPISRPNLTFSTLTVSNMSPEDSSIYLCSVRPQGTQYFGPGTRLLVL.